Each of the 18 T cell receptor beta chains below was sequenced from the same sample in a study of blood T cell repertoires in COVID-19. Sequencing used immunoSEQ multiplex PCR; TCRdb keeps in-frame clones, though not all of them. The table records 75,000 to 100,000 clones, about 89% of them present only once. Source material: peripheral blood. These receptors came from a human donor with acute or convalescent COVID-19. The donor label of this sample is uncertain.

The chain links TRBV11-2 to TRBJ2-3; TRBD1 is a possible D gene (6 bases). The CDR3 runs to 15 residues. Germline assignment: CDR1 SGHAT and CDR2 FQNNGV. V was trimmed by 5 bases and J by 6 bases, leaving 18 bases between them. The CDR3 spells CASSGGEGLIDTQYF. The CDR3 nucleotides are TGTGCCAGCAGCGGGGGCGAGGGCTTAATCGATACGCAGTATTTT.

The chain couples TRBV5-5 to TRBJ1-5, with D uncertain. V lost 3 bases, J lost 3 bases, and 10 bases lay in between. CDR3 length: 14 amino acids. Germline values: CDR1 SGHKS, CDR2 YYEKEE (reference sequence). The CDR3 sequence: CASSSEVYNQPQHF. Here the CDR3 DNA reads TGTGCCAGCAGCTCAGAGGTCTACAATCAGCCCCAGCATTTT. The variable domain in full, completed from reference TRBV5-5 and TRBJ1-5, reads DAGVTQSPTHLIKTRGQQVTLRCSPISGHKSVSWYQQVLGQGPQFIFQYYEKEERGRGNFPDRFSARQFPNYSSELNVNALLLGDSALYLCASSSEVYNQPQHFGDGTRLSIL.

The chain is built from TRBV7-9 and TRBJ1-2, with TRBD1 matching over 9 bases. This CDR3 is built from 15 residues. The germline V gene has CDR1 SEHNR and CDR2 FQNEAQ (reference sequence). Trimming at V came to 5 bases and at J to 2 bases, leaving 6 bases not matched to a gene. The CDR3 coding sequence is TGTGCCAGCAGCAGGGACAGGGCGGCCAACTATGGCTACACCTTC. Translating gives CASSRDRAANYGYTF.

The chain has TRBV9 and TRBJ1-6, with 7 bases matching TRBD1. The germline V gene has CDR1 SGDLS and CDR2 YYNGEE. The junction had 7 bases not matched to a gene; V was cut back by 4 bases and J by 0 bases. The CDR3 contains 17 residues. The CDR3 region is CASSPDRDHSYNSPLHF. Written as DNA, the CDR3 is TGTGCCAGCAGCCCCGACAGGGACCACTCCTATAATTCACCCCTCCACTTT.

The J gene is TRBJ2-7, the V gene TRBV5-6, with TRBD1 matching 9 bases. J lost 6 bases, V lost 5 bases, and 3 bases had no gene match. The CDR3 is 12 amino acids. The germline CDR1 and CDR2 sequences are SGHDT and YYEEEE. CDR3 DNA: TGTGCCAGCAGAACAGGGGGCCGCGAGCAGTACTTC. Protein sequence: CASRTGGREQYF.

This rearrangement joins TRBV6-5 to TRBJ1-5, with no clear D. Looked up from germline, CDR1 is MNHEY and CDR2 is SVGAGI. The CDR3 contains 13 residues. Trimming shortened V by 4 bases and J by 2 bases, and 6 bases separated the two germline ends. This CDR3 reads CASSSRGNQPQHF. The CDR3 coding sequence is TGTGCCAGCAGTTCGAGGGGCAATCAGCCCCAGCATTTT.

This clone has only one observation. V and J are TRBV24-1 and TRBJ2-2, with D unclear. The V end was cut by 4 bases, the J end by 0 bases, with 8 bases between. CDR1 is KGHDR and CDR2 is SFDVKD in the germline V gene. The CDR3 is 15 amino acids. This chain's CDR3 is CATSDRSANTGELFF. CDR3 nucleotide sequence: TGTGCCACCAGTGACAGATCCGCGAACACCGGGGAGCTGTTTTTT.

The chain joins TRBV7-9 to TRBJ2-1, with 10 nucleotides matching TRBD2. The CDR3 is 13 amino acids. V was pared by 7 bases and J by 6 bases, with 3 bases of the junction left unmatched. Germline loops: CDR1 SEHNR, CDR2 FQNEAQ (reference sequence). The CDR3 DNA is TGTGCCAGCATCCCTAGCGGGAGCAATGAGCAGTTCTTC. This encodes CASIPSGSNEQFF.

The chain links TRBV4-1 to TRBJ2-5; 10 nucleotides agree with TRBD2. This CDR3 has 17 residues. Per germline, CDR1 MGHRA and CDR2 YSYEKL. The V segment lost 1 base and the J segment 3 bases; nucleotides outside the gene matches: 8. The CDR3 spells CASSQVGIAGGKETQYF. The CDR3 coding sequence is TGCGCCAGCAGCCAAGTGGGGATAGCGGGGGGCAAAGAGACCCAGTACTTC.

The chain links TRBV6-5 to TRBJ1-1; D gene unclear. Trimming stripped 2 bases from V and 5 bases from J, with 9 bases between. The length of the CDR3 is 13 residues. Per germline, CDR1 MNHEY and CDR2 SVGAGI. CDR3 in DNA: TGTGCCAGCAGTTACCGAGGATGGACTGAAGCTTTCTTT. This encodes CASSYRGWTEAFF.

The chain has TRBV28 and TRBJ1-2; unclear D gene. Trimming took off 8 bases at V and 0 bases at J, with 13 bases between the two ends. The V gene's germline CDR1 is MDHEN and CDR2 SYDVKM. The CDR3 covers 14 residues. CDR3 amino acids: CASRSIATNYGYTF. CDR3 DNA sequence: TGTGCCAGCCGGTCAATTGCTACTAACTATGGCTACACCTTC.

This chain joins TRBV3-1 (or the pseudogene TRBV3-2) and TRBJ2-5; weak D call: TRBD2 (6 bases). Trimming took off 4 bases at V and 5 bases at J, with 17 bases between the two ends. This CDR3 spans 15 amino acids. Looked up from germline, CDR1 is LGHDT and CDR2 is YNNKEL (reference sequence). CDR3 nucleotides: TGTGCCAGCAGCCCCCTTCGGGGGTGGGGGGAGACCCAGTACTTC. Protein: CASSPLRGWGETQYF.

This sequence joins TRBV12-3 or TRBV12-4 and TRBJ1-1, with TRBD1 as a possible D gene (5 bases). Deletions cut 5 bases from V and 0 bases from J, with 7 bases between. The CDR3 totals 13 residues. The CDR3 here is CASSQTVNTEAFF. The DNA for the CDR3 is TGTGCCAGCAGTCAGACAGTGAACACTGAAGCTTTCTTT.

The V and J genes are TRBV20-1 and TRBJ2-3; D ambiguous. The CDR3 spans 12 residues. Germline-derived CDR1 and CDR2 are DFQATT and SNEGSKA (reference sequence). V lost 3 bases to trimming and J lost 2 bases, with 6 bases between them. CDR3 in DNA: TGCAGTGCTAGTCAGGTCACAGATACGCAGTATTTT. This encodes CSASQVTDTQYF.

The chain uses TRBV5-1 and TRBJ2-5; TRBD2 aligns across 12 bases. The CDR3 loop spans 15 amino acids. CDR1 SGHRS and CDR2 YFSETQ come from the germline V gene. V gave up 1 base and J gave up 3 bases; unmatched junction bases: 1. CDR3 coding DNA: TGCGCCAGCAGCTTGCCTAGCGGGGGGGAAGAGACCCAGTACTTC. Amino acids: CASSLPSGGEETQYF.

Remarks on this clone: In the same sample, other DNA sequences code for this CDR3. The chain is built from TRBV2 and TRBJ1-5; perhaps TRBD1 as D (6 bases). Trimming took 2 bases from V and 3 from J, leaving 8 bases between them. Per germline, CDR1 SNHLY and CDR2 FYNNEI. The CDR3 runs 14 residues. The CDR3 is CASSENRDNQPQHF. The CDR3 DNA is TGTGCCAGCAGTGAAAACAGGGACAATCAGCCCCAGCATTTT.

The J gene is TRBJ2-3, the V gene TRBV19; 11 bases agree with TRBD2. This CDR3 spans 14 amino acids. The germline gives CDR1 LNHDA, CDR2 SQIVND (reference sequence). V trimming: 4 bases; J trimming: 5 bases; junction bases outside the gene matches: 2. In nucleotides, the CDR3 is TGTGCCAGTAGTACTACTAGCGGGGGAGATACGCAGTATTTT. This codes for CASSTTSGGDTQYF.

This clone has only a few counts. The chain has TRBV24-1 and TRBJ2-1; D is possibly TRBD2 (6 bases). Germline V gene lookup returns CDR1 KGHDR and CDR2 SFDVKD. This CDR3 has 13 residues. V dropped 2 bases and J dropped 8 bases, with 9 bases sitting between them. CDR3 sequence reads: CATSDWGVDEQFF. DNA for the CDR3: TGTGCCACCAGTGATTGGGGGGTGGATGAGCAGTTCTTC.